This entry lists 25 T cell receptor beta chains sequenced from one sample in a study of blood T cell repertoires in COVID-19. Produced via immunoSEQ multiplex PCR; TCRdb's table is partial and in-frame only. Among some 150,000 clones, 70% to 90% were seen once, and the ten largest hold 4.5% to 6%. The sample taken for sequencing was peripheral blood. The receptor source for this set is a woman in her forties or fifties with acute or convalescent COVID-19.

CDR3 amino acids: CASSPTAANYGYTF. DNA for the CDR3: TGTGCCAGCAGCCCCACAGCAGCTAACTATGGCTACACCTTC. The chain recombines TRBV6-2 or TRBV6-3 with TRBJ1-2; no clear D. Germline V lookup: CDR1 MNHEY, CDR2 SVGEGT. V was cut by 6 bases and J by 0 bases, with 11 bases left in between. This CDR3 region has 14 residues.

This chain links TRBV27 with TRBJ2-1, with D tentatively TRBD1 (6 bases). In germline, CDR1 is MNHEY, CDR2 SMNVEV (reference sequence). V was shortened by 6 bases and J by 4 bases, with 19 bases between the two germline ends. The CDR3 has 16 amino acids. The chain's CDR3 is CASRQNRGYGYNEQFF. The CDR3 nucleotides read TGTGCCAGCAGACAAAATAGGGGGTATGGGTACAATGAGCAGTTCTTC.

This chain joins TRBV27 and TRBJ1-4, with TRBD1 identical over 9 bases. The V gene end was trimmed by 5 bases and the J gene end by 8 bases; junction bases not matched to a gene: 9. The CDR3 totals 15 residues. The germline V gene has CDR1 MNHEY and CDR2 SMNVEV (reference sequence). This CDR3 is CASSDRQGVWEKLFF. In DNA form, the CDR3 reads TGTGCCAGCAGTGACCGACAGGGGGTGTGGGAAAAACTGTTTTTT. Full variable domain (remainder filled in from reference TRBV27 and TRBJ1-4): EAQVTQNPRYLITVTGKKLTVTCSQNMNHEYMSWYRQDPGLGLRQIYYSMNVEVTDKGDVPEGYKVSRKEKRNFPLILESPSPNQTSLYFCASSDRQGVWEKLFFGSGTQLSVL.

The chain carries TRBV10-3 and TRBJ2-1; 11 positions match TRBD2. CDR1 and CDR2 (germline): ENHRY, SYGVKD. V gave up 8 bases and J gave up 5 bases; unmatched junction bases: 11. This CDR3 region has 16 residues. The CDR3: CAIRFGGTSGNNEQFF. The CDR3 DNA is TGTGCCATCCGCTTTGGCGGGACTAGCGGCAACAATGAGCAGTTCTTC.

V is TRBV2 and J is TRBJ1-5; D is undetermined. V lost 7 bases to trimming and J lost 7 bases, with 17 bases between them. CDR1 is SNHLY and CDR2 is FYNNEI in the germline V gene. There are 14 residues in the CDR3. CDR3 nucleotides: TGTGCCAGCAACTCTGTAGGGAGTGGACAGCCCCAGCATTTT. It codes for CASNSVGSGQPQHF.

The J gene is TRBJ1-6, the V gene TRBV9, with D perhaps TRBD1 (5 bases). Germline lookup yields CDR1 SGDLS and CDR2 YYNGEE. The CDR3 runs 15 residues. The V end was cut by 1 base, the J end by 8 bases, with 13 bases between. CDR3 bases: TGTGCCAGCAGCGTATCGCCAGGGACTGATTCACCCCTCCACTTT. Translating it yields CASSVSPGTDSPLHF.

The rearrangement uses TRBV9 and TRBJ2-2; D is uncertain. This CDR3 has 12 residues. V lost 4 bases, J lost 5 bases, and 6 bases lay in between. Germline V gene lookup returns CDR1 SGDLS and CDR2 YYNGEE. Here the CDR3 DNA reads TGTGCCAGCAGCTCCTTAACCGGGGAGCTGTTTTTT. Translating it yields CASSSLTGELFF.

The rearrangement uses TRBV6-2 or TRBV6-3 and TRBJ1-5; 9 nucleotides align to TRBD1. Germline loops: CDR1 MNHEY, CDR2 SVGEGT. V dropped 3 bases and J dropped 5; count of bases not matched to a gene: 8. There are 16 residues in the CDR3. This chain's CDR3 is CASSYIQGAGDQPQHF. The CDR3 DNA is TGTGCCAGCAGTTATATACAGGGGGCCGGAGATCAGCCCCAGCATTTT.

The CDR3 sequence: CASRATEKTYEKLFF. The CDR3 DNA is TGTGCCAGCAGGGCGACGGAGAAGACCTATGAAAAACTGTTTTTT. V gene TRBV2 combines with J gene TRBJ1-4; the D is unclear. The CDR3 covers 15 residues. Between the trimmed V and J ends, which lost 6 bases and 6 bases, there was a span of 17 bases. Germline V lookup: CDR1 SNHLY, CDR2 FYNNEI.

The V call is TRBV5-1, the J call TRBJ2-3; tentatively, D is TRBD2 (5 bases). V lost 4 bases to trimming and J lost 4 bases, with 16 bases between them. This CDR3 is 15 amino acids long. Looked up from germline, CDR1 is SGHRS and CDR2 is YFSETQ. CDR3 amino acids: CASSLMDRDADTQYF. The CDR3 region has the DNA TGCGCCAGCAGCCTCATGGACCGGGATGCAGATACGCAGTATTTT.

The DNA of the CDR3 is TGCGCCAGCAGCTGGGGGGGTACTGAAGCTTTCTTT. Translation: CASSWGGTEAFF. The V gene is TRBV5-1, the J gene TRBJ1-1; the D gene is possibly TRBD1 (5 bases). This CDR3 contains 12 residues. Germline CDR1 reads SGHRS; CDR2 reads YFSETQ. Trimming took 3 bases from V and 5 from J, leaving 8 bases between them.

V is TRBV7-9 and J is TRBJ2-1; D unclear. The CDR3 sequence is 15 residues long. Germline CDR1 and CDR2: SEHNR and FQNEAQ (reference sequence). The V end was cut by 1 base, the J end by 0 bases, with 7 bases between. The CDR3 DNA reads as TGTGCCAGCAGCTTAGGGTCTAGCTCCTACAATGAGCAGTTCTTC. It encodes CASSLGSSSYNEQFF.

The CDR3 protein is CASSWTGGLNTEAFF. CDR3 DNA sequence: TGCGCCAGCAGCTGGACAGGGGGCCTGAACACTGAAGCTTTCTTT. The rearrangement links TRBV5-1 to TRBJ1-1; 11 nucleotides match TRBD1. Germline-derived CDR1 and CDR2 are SGHRS and YFSETQ. The ends lost 3 bases at V and 0 bases at J; junction bases unmatched: 1. This CDR3 comprises 15 residues. The full variable domain, its missing parts supplied by reference TRBV5-1 and TRBJ1-1, is KAGVTQTPRYLIKTRGQQVTLSCSPISGHRSVSWYQQTPGQGLQFLFEYFSETQRNKGNFPGRFSGRQFSNSRSEMNVSTLELGDSALYLCASSWTGGLNTEAFFGQGTRLTVV.

As regards this clone: A read error may produce the germline difference seen at one junction end. The chain employs TRBV19 and TRBJ2-7, with 9 bases that match TRBD2. The CDR3 runs 16 residues. Germline V gives CDR1 LNHDA, CDR2 SQIVND (reference sequence). CDR3 residues: CASSSGGLANSDEQYF. CDR3 in DNA: TGTGCCAGTAGTTCCGGGGGACTAGCAAACTCCGACGAGCAGTACTTC.

The chain joins TRBV2 to TRBJ1-5; 11 bases map to TRBD1. Germline CDR1 reads SNHLY; CDR2 reads FYNNEI. The V gene end was trimmed by 6 bases and the J gene end by 4 bases; junction bases not matched to a gene: 5. The CDR3 sequence is 15 residues long. CDR3 sequence (DNA): TGTGCCAGCAGCACCGGGACAGGGGGAAATCAGCCCCAGCATTTT. It specifies CASSTGTGGNQPQHF.

V usage is TRBV19 and J usage is TRBJ2-7; D possibly corresponds to TRBD1 (6 bases). Trimming removed 1 base at V and 2 bases at J, with 12 bases between. The CDR3 runs 15 residues. Germline-derived CDR1 and CDR2 are LNHDA and SQIVND (reference sequence). CDR3: CASSIAPGQTYEQYF. CDR3 DNA: TGTGCCAGTAGTATAGCCCCGGGACAAACCTACGAGCAGTACTTC.

This clone was seen a single time. V and J are TRBV9 and TRBJ1-1; weak D call: TRBD1 (6 bases). This CDR3 has 15 amino acids. Per the germline V gene, CDR1 is SGDLS and CDR2 is YYNGEE. Trimming removed 3 bases at V and 0 bases at J, with 12 bases between. Here the CDR3 DNA reads TGTGCCAGCAGCGCCGGGACACTTTTGAACACTGAAGCTTTCTTT. This gives the protein CASSAGTLLNTEAFF.

The V call is TRBV4-2, the J call TRBJ1-3, with 8 bases that match TRBD1. This CDR3 contains 15 residues. Losses at the gene ends were 3 bases for V and 2 bases for J; bases not matched to a gene: 3. In germline, CDR1 is LGHNA, CDR2 YNFKEQ. CDR3 residues: CASSQGGQAGNTIYF. The CDR3 DNA follows: TGTGCCAGCAGCCAGGGGGGACAGGCTGGAAACACCATATATTTT.

The DNA of the CDR3 is TGCAGCGCTGGAGGGGACAGAGATCAGCCCCAGCATTTT. Translating it yields CSAGGDRDQPQHF. J is TRBJ1-5 and V is TRBV29-1; 7 nucleotides align to TRBD1. V lost 7 bases and J lost 5; bases outside the gene matches: 8. Germline values: CDR1 SQVTM, CDR2 ANQGSEA. The CDR3 spans 13 residues.

This clone occurred many times. J is TRBJ2-2 and V is TRBV5-1, with TRBD1 identical over 9 bases. The CDR3 totals 16 residues. Per germline, CDR1 SGHRS and CDR2 YFSETQ. Trimming at V came to 4 bases and at J to 3 bases, leaving 7 bases not matched to a gene. The CDR3 reads CASSNRDRVYTGELFF. The DNA for the CDR3 is TGCGCCAGCAGCAACCGGGACAGGGTTTACACCGGGGAGCTGTTTTTT.

This rearrangement joins TRBV10-3 to TRBJ2-1; 7 positions agree with TRBD2. Germline CDR1 ENHRY, CDR2 SYGVKD. V shed 6 bases and J 9 bases; nucleotides not matched to a gene: 11. The CDR3 is made up of 14 amino acids. CDR3 amino acids: CAIRRLAEAGEQFF. The CDR3 coding sequence is TGTGCCATCAGGCGGCTAGCGGAAGCTGGTGAGCAGTTCTTC.

V and J are TRBV11-1 and TRBJ2-7; the match to TRBD1 covers 7 bases. V lost 7 bases and J lost 0; bases outside the gene matches: 3. The CDR3 consists of 13 residues. Germline V lookup: CDR1 SGHAT, CDR2 FQDESV (reference sequence). The CDR3 nucleotides are TGTGCCAGCACTCGGGACAGCTCCTACGAGCAGTACTTC. Its translation: CASTRDSSYEQYF.

This clone turned up a few times. This chain links TRBV2 with TRBJ1-2; TRBD1 agrees at 7 bases. Germline V lookup: CDR1 SNHLY, CDR2 FYNNEI. Trimming cost V 6 bases and J 6 bases; bases outside gene matches: 16. The CDR3 loop spans 16 amino acids. CDR3 sequence (DNA): TGTGCCAGCAGCCCACTCCGGGACAGCCACCCGGATGGCTACACCTTC. Amino acids: CASSPLRDSHPDGYTF.

This clone was seen a single time. This chain links TRBV19 with TRBJ2-6; the D gene is possibly TRBD1 (5 bases). CDR1 LNHDA and CDR2 SQIVND come from the germline V gene (reference sequence). V was clipped by 3 bases and J by 3 bases, with 9 bases between them. The CDR3 is 15 residues long. The CDR3 nucleotides are TGTGCCAGTAGTATCGCAGGGTTTGGGGCCAACGTCCTGACTTTC. Translating gives CASSIAGFGANVLTF.

This rearrangement joins TRBV7-8 to TRBJ1-5; D ambiguous. From germline, CDR1 is SGHVS and CDR2 FQNEAQ. The length of the CDR3 is 13 residues. Between the trimmed V and J ends, which lost 5 bases and 3 bases, there was a span of 8 bases. CDR3 sequence: CASSPRYNQPQHF. The DNA of the CDR3 is TGTGCCAGCAGCCCCCGGTACAATCAGCCCCAGCATTTT. Variable domain in full (rest from reference TRBV7-8 and TRBJ1-5): GAGVSQSPRYKVAKRGQDVALRCDPISGHVSLFWYQQALGQGPEFLTYFQNEAQLDKSGLPSDRFFAERPEGSVSTLKIQRTQQEDSAVYLCASSPRYNQPQHFGDGTRLSIL.